Below are 3 T cell receptor beta chains sequenced from a single sample in a study of T cell repertoires in cytomegalovirus infection (dated by TCRdb to between 2018 and 2021). The sequencer listed for this sample is Illumina HiSeq 1500. TCRdb applied fastp at Q25 and MiXCR to the public reads, then kept only in-frame beta chains. Rows with a matching CDR3 protein are joined into one entry that keeps the most common DNA and genes. The sample has hundreds of thousands of distinct CDR3 sequences on record, under 20% of them singletons. The leading ten clones occupy about 12% of the sample. Sample: PBMCs. These receptors were taken from a human donor in good health (CMV status not recorded). Some clones in this sample may be carry-over from other donors' samples.

The chain links TRBV7-2 to TRBJ1-2, with TRBD1 as a possible D gene (5 bases). V was pared by 5 bases and J by 4 bases, with 17 bases between. There are 15 residues in the CDR3. Germline V gene data show CDR1 as SGHTA and CDR2 as FQGNSA. Here the CDR3 reads CASSRPRGGGYGYTF. CDR3 DNA: TGTGCCAGCAGCCGACCCCGGGGGGGAGGCTATGGCTACACCTTC.

V and J are TRBV4-1 and TRBJ2-7; TRBD1 agrees at 7 bases. Germline V lookup: CDR1 MGHRA, CDR2 YSYEKL. CDR3 size: 16 residues. The ends lost 0 bases at V and 0 bases at J; junction bases unmatched: 5. The CDR3 here is CASSQEWTGLSYEQYF. In DNA form, the CDR3 reads TGCGCCAGCAGCCAAGAGTGGACAGGACTCTCCTACGAGCAGTACTTC.

This clonotype was observed a handful of times. V gene TRBV29-1 combines with J gene TRBJ2-5; D perhaps matches TRBD1 (6 bases). This CDR3 is 13 amino acids long. Deletions cut 2 bases from V and 5 bases from J, with 12 bases between. The germline V gene encodes CDR1 SQVTM and CDR2 ANQGSEA. The CDR3 loop reads CSVERQVGETQYF. The DNA for the CDR3 is TGCAGCGTTGAAAGACAGGTGGGGGAGACCCAGTACTTC.